Below, one T cell receptor (beta chain) is given with its context. This receptor's antigen is unknown. Base qualities were left out, and no much larger clone turns up one base away. Taken with the paper, the label for time point translates to: baseline pretreatment blood. According to the study, the label for this sample's treatment or condition signals: 15 Gy SBRT to primary tumor, nephrectomy 4 weeks later. To follow tumor-enriched clonotypes, peripheral blood was collected serially from radiation-treated patients at baseline and again at 2 weeks and 4 weeks after SBRT. Every patient had renal cell carcinoma of clear cell pathology. The QIAamp DNA Blood Mini Kit (Qiagen) was used to prepare genomic DNA for TCR sequencing. The analyses included only samples that passed all quality control checks. This specimen belongs to a study of radiation and T cells in renal cell carcinoma (dated by TCRdb to 2020 to 2022). About the full investigation: The samples were obtained from a clinical trial, where primary renal cell carcinomas were treated with 15 Gy stereotactic body radiation therapy and then removed by nephrectomy 4 weeks afterward. TCR beta sequencing covered 50 to 55 samples in total, comprising around 26 tumors and 27 peripheral blood samples. In the roughly 49 samples combined, 4 million to 5 million unique CDR3 nucleotide sequences were found, encoding roughly 2.5 million unique CDR3 amino acid sequences.

CDR3 length: 15 amino acids, cysteine to phenylalanine. Only the CDR3 DNA is retained, 45 bases long and in frame from the first base. Relative to germline, V is 0 bases shorter and J is 4 bases shorter, with 10 bases between their ends. CDR1 KGHSH and CDR2 LQKENI were looked up in the germline V gene. Results and caveats for the whole study, not just this receptor: Effects of radiation dose or scheduling on the TCR repertoire could not be addressed with the single-armed trial design. Dynamics of the blood repertoire were not tracked past 4 weeks after treatment. Because pretreatment tumor biopsies were not available, the baseline intratumoral presence of clonotypes could not be determined. Top tumor clonotypes rose in blood from baseline to 2 weeks post-radiation, then contracted by 4 weeks, suggesting transient expansion of tumor-resident clones.

The immunoSEQ kit was used, according to the manufacturer's recommendations, to generate TCR beta libraries from genomic DNA. Library preparation used a first multiplex PCR with proprietary primers, then a second PCR adding unique barcodes, with bead cleanups after each round. A kit-provided positive control reaction and a negative control reaction were included in every sample batch. The final libraries were assessed on an Agilent 4200 TapeStation D1000 ScreenTape, pooled by volume, and quantified by qPCR. An Illumina NextSeq500 fitted with a MidOutput 150-cycle cartridge performed the sequencing, running 156 Read1 cycles and 15 Index1 cycles with the kit's custom primers. The pooled library was loaded at 0.95 to 1 pM, with a roughly 22% PhiX control spiked in. Per the original workflow: The vendor-processed data were analyzed in R, and a clonotype was defined as all T cells that share the same CDR3 nucleotide sequence. For clone abundance analyses, frequencies were normalized to the 10,000 most abundant clones in each sample. Public T cell clones, which averaged fewer than five per sample, were excluded before analysis. An abundance difference of at least 32-fold between compartments was the criterion for calling clonotypes tumor-enriched or baseline blood-enriched. A beta-binomial differential abundance model was used to identify clonotypes that were expanded or contracted between blood time points. Similarity between tumor and blood repertoires was quantified using the Baroni-Urbani and Buser coefficient, and groups were compared with two-tailed Wilcoxon tests in R. TCRdb retrieved this table from immuneACCESS and kept in-frame rearrangements only. Not all clones are present; in checked studies, unresolved V genes account for under half, and no reason is known for the remainder. The V and J calls and clone size were taken over from that table, and D and trimming were inferred from the DNA. Counted in this sample were approximately 120,000 clones; roughly 80% of them appeared once. The ten most abundant clones make up around 3% of the sample.

The sample consisted of blood, taken from a patient whose treatment included radiotherapy and nephrectomy. The chain is made from TRBV18 and TRBJ1-3, with the identity of the D gene unclear. The TCR comes from a woman in her fifties or sixties with renal cell carcinoma. The CDR3 reads as follows: CASSPPRPGGNTIYF. In nucleotides, the sequence is TGTGCCAGCTCACCACCTCGACCGGGGGGAAACACCATATATTTT. The CDR3, completed at both ends by the reference TRBV18 and TRBJ1-3 genes, gives the full variable domain NAGVMQNPRHLVRRRGQEARLRCSPMKGHSHVYWYRQLPEEGLKFMVYLQKENIIDESGMPKERFSAEFPKEGPSILRIQQVVRGDSAAYFCASSPPRPGGNTIYFGEGSWLTVV.